The clone carrying this T cell receptor (beta chain) has ten or more counts. The TCR beta CDR3 regions underwent amplification using RNA transcripts as the source. During a first-round RT-PCR of the TCR CDR3, the HTBI primer set was used. From the multiplex PCR reads, TCRdb called clonotypes with MiXCR, one entry per CDR3 protein. The data contain about 600,000 distinct CDR3 sequences, 14% of them seen just once; the ten biggest clones take up 7% to 9%. The CDR3 is 11 residues long. Trimming stripped 1 base from V and 13 bases from J, with 8 bases between. The data were obtained in a study of T cells in Graves' hyperthyroidism and ophthalmopathy.

The receptor was isolated from a young woman with Graves' ophthalmopathy. V gene TRBV12-3 or TRBV12-4 combines with J gene TRBJ2-1, with D hard to call. The sequenced material came from blood. The CDR3 nucleotides read TGTGCCAGCAGTTTAGGGACCACTCAGTTCTTC. This translates into CASSLGTTQFF.